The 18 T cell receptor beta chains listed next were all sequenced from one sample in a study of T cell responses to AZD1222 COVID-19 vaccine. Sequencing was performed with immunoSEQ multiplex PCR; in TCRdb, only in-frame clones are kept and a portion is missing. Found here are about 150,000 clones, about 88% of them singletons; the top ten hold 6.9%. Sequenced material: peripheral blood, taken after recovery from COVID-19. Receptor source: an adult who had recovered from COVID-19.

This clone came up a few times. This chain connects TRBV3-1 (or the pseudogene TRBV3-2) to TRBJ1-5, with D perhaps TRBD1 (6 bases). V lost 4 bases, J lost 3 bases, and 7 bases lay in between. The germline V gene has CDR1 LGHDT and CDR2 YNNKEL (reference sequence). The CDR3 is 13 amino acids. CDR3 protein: CASSRTVNQPQHF. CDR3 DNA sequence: TGTGCCAGCAGCCGGACAGTCAATCAGCCCCAGCATTTT.

CDR3 residues: CASSMQEGDLSPLHF. In DNA form, the CDR3 reads TGTGCCAGCAGCATGCAGGAGGGCGATCTCTCACCCCTCCACTTT. The chain uses TRBV9 and TRBJ1-6; unclear D gene. The CDR3 contains 15 residues. Trimming stripped 4 bases from V and 10 bases from J, with 18 bases between. Germline CDR1 reads SGDLS; CDR2 reads YYNGEE.

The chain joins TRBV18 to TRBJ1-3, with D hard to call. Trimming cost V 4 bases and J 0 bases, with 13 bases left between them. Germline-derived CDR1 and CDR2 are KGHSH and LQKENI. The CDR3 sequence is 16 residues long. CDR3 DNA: TGTGCCAGCTCACTTCTACAGTTCCCCTCTGGAAACACCATATATTTT. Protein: CASSLLQFPSGNTIYF.

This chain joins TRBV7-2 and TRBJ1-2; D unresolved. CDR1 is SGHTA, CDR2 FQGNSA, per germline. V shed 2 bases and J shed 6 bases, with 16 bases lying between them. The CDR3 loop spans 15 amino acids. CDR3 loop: CASSLRAFTGNGYTF. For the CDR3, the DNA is TGTGCCAGCAGCTTAAGGGCATTCACCGGTAATGGCTACACCTTC.

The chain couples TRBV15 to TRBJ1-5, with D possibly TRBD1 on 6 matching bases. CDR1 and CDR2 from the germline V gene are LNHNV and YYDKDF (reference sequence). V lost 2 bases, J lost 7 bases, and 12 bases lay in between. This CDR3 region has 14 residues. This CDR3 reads CATSRTGSYQPQHF. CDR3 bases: TGTGCCACCAGCAGAACAGGGTCATACCAGCCCCAGCATTTT.

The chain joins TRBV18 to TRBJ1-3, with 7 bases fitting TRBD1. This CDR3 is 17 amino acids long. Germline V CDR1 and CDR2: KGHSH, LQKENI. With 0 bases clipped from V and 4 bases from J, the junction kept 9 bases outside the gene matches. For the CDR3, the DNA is TGTGCCAGCTCACCACCGGCAGGGGGGCGCCTAGGAAACACCATATATTTT. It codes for CASSPPAGGRLGNTIYF.

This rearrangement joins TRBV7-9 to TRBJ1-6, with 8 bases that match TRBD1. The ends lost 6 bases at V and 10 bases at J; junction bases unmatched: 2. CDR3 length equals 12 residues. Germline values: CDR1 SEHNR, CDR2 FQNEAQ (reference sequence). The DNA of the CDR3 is TGTGCCAGCAGTCCAGGGGGCTCACCCCTCCACTTT. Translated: CASSPGGSPLHF.

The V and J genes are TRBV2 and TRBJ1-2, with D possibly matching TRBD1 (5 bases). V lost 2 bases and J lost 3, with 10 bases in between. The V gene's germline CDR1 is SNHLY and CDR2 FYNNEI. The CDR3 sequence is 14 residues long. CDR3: CASSELAGDYGYTF. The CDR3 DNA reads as TGTGCCAGCAGTGAACTGGCGGGGGACTATGGCTACACCTTC.

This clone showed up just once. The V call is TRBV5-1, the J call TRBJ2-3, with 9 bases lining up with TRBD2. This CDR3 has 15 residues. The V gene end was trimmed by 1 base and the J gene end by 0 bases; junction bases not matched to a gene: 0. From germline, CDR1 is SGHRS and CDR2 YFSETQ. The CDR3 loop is CASSLTSGSTDTQYF. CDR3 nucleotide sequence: TGCGCCAGCAGCTTGACTAGCGGGAGCACAGATACGCAGTATTTT.

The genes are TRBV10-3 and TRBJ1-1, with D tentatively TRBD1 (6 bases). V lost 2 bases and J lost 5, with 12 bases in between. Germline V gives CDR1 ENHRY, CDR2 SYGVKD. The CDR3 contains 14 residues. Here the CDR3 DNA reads TGTGCCATCAGTGAGCCCCCAGGGGATACTGAAGCTTTCTTT. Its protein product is CAISEPPGDTEAFF.

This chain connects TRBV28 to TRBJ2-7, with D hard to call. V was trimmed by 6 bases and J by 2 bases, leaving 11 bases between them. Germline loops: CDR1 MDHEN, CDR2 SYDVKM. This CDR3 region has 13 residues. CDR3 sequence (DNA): TGTGCCAGCAGCCCCTCGTATCCCTACGAGCAGTACTTC. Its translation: CASSPSYPYEQYF.

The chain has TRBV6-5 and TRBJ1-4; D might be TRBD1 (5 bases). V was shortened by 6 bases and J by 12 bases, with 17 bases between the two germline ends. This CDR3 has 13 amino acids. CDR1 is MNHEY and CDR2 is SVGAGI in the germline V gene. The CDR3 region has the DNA TGTGCCAGCAGAAAAGAGTTCGGGACTCAACTGTTTTTT. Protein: CASRKEFGTQLFF.

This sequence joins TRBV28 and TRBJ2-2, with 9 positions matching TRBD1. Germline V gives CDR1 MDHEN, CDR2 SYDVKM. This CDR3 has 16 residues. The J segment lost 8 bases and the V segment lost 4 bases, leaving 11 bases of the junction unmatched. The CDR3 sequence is CASSSPGQGLGGELFF. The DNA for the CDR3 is TGTGCCAGCAGTTCGCCGGGACAGGGCCTGGGAGGGGAGCTGTTTTTT.

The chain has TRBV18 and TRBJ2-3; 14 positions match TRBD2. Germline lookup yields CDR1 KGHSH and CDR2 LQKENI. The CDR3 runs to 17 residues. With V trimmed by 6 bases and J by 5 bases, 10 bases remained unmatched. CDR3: CASSPEGLAGDVDTQYF. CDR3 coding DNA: TGTGCCAGCTCCCCGGAGGGACTAGCGGGGGATGTAGATACGCAGTATTTT.

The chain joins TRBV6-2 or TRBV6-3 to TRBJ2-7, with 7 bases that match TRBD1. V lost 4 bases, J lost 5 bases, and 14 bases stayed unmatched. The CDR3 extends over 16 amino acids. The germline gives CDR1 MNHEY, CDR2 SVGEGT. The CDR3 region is CASSFFNRDSRNEQYF. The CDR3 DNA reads TGTGCCAGCAGTTTCTTTAACCGGGACAGTAGGAACGAGCAGTACTTC.

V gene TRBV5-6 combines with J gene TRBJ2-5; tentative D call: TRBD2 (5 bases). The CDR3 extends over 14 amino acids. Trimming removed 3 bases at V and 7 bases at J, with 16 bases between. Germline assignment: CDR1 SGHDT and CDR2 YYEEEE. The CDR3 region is CASSSPGSDGTQYF. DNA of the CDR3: TGTGCCAGCAGCTCACCGGGGAGCGATGGGACCCAGTACTTC.

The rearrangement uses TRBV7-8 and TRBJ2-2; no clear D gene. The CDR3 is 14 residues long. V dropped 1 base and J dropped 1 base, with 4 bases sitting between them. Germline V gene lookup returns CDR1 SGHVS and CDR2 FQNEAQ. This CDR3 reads CASSLGWNTGELFF. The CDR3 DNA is TGTGCCAGCAGCTTAGGGTGGAACACCGGGGAGCTGTTTTTT.

Here the CDR3 DNA reads TGTGCCAGCTCGCCTATGGATGGGGCGAACACTGAAGCTTTCTTT. Encoded protein: CASSPMDGANTEAFF. The gene calls are TRBV18 and TRBJ1-1; tentative D call: TRBD1 (5 bases). The V gene's germline CDR1 is KGHSH and CDR2 LQKENI. V was shortened by 6 bases and J by 1 base, with 15 bases between the two germline ends. This CDR3 comprises 15 residues. Drawing the rest from reference TRBV18 and TRBJ1-1, the complete variable domain is NAGVMQNPRHLVRRRGQEARLRCSPMKGHSHVYWYRQLPEEGLKFMVYLQKENIIDESGMPKERFSAEFPKEGPSILRIQQVVRGDSAAYFCASSPMDGANTEAFFGQGTRLTVV.